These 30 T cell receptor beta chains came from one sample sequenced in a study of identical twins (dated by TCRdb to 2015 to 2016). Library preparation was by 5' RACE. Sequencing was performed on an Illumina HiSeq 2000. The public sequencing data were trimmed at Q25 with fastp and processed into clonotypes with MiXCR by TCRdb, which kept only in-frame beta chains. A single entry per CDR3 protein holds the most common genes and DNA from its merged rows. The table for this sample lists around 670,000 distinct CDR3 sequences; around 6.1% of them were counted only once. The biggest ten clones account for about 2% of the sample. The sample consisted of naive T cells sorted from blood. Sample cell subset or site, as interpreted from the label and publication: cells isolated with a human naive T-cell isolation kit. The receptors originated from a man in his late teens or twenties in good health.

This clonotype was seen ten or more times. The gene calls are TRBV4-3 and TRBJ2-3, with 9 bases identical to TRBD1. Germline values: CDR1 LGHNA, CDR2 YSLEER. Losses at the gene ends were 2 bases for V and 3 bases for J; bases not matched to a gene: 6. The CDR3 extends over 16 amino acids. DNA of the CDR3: TGCGCCAGCAGCCAATCACCGACAGGGGGGACAGATACGCAGTATTTT. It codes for CASSQSPTGGTDTQYF.

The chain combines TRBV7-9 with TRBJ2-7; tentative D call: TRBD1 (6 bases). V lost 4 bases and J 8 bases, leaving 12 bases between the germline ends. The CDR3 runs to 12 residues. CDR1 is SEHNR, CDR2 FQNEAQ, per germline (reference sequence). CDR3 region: CASSSNTGQQYF. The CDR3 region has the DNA TGTGCCAGCAGCTCCAATACAGGGCAGCAGTACTTC.

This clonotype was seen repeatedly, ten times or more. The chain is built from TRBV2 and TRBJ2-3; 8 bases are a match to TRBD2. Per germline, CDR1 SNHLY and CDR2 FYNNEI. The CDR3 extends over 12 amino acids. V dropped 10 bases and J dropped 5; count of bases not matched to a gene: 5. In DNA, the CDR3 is TGTGCCACCACGGGAGGGGGAGATACGCAGTATTTT. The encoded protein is CATTGGGDTQYF.

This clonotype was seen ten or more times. CDR3 DNA sequence: TGTGCCATCAGTGAGTCGAACAGTAACGAGCAGTACGTC. This codes for CAISESNSNEQYV. The gene calls are TRBV10-3 and TRBJ2-7; no firm D call. Trimming removed 0 bases at V and 5 bases at J, with 8 bases between. Germline CDR1 is ENHRY and CDR2 is SYGVKD. This CDR3 is 13 amino acids long.

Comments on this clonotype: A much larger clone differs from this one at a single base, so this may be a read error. The CDR3 region has the DNA TGCGCCAGCAGCTTGACTAGGGGTGAGCAGTTCTTC. This sequence encodes CASSLTRGEQFF. The chain carries TRBV5-1 and TRBJ2-1; perhaps D is TRBD1 or TRBD2 (5 bases each). V dropped 1 base and J dropped 9 bases, with 8 bases sitting between them. CDR1 is SGHRS and CDR2 is YFSETQ in the germline V gene. The CDR3 has 12 residues.

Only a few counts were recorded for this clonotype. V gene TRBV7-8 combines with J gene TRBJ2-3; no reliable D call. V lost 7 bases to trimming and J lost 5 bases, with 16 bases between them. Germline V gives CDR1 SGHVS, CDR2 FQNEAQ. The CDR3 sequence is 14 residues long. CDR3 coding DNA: TGTGCCAGCACCAATGGGCGTACCCAAGATACGCAGTATTTT. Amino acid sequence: CASTNGRTQDTQYF.

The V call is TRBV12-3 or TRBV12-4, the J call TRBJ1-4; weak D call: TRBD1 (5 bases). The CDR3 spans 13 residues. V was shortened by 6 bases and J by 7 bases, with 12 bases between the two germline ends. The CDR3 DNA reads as TGTGCCAGCAGCCAGGGACTAATTGAAAAACTGTTTTTT. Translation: CASSQGLIEKLFF.

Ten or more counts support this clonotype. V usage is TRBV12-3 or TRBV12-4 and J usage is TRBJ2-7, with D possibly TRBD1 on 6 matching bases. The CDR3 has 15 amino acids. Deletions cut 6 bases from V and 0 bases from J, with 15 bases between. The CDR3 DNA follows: TGTGCCAGCAGACCTACCGGGACACCCTCCTACGAGCAGTACTTC. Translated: CASRPTGTPSYEQYF.

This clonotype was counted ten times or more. The CDR3 loop reads CASSEYEGENEQFF. CDR3 nucleotide sequence: TGTGCCAGCAGTGAATATGAGGGGGAAAATGAGCAGTTCTTC. The chain couples TRBV25-1 to TRBJ2-1; TRBD1 might be the D (6 bases). There are 14 residues in the CDR3. V was pared by 0 bases and J by 7 bases, with 10 bases between. Germline V gene sequence: CDR1 MGHDK, CDR2 SYGVNS.

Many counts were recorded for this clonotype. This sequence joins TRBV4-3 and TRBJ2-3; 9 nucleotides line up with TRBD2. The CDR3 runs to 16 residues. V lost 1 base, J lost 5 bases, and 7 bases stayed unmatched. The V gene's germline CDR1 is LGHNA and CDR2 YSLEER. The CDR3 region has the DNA TGCGCCAGCAGCCAAGCTGGGCTAGCGGGAAAAGATACGCAGTATTTT. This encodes CASSQAGLAGKDTQYF.

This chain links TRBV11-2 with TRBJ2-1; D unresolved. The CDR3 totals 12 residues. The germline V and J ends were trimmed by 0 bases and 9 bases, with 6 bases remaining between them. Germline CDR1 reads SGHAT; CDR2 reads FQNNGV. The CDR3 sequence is CASSLDRFEQFF. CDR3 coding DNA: TGTGCCAGCAGCTTAGATCGATTTGAGCAGTTCTTC.

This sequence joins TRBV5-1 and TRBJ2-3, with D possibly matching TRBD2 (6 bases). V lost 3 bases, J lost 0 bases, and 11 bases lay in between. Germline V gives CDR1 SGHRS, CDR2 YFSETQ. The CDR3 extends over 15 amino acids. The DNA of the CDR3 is TGCGCCAGCAGCTCTGGACTAACTAGCACAGATACGCAGTATTTT. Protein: CASSSGLTSTDTQYF.

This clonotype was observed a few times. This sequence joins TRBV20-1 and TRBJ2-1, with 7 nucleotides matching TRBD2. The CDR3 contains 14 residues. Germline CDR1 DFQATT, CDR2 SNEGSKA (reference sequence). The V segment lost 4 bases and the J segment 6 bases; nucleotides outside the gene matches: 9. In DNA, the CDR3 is TGCAGTGCTACCGAGCGGGGTCTCTTCAATGAGCAGTTCTTC. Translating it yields CSATERGLFNEQFF.

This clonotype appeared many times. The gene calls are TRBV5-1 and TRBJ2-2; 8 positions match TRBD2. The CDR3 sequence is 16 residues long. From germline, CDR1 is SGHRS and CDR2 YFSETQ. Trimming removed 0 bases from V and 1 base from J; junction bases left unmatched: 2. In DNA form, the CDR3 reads TGCGCCAGCAGCTTGGAGACTAGCGAGAACACCGGGGAGCTGTTTTTT. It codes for CASSLETSENTGELFF.

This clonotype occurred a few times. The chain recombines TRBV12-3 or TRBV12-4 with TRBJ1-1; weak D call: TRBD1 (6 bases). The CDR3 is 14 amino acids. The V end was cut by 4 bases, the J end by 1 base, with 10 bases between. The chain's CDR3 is CASSYGTKNTEAFF. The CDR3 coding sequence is TGTGCCAGCAGTTATGGGACAAAGAACACTGAAGCTTTCTTT.

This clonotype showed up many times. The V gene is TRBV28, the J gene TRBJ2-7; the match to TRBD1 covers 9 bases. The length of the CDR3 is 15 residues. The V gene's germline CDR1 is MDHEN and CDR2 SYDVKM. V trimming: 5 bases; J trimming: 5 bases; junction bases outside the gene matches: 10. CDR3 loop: CASSPRQGEWDEQYF. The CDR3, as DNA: TGTGCCAGCAGTCCAAGACAGGGGGAATGGGACGAGCAGTACTTC.

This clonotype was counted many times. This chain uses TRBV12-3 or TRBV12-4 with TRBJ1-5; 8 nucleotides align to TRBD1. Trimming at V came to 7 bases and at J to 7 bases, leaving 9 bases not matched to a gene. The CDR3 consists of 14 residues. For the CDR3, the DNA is TGTGCCAGCACCCAGGACAGGGAGGACCAGCCCCAGCATTTT. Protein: CASTQDREDQPQHF.

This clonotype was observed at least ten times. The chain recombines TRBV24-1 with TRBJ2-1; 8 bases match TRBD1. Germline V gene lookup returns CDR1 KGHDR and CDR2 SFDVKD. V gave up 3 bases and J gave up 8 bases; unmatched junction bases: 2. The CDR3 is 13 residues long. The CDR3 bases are TGTGCCACCAGTGATCGGGACAGGTATGAGCAGTTCTTC. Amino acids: CATSDRDRYEQFF.

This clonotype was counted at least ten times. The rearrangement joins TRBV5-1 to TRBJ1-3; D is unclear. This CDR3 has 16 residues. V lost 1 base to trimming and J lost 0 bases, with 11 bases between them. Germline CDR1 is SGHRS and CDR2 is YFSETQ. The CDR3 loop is CASSLSPTRSGNTIYF. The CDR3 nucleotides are TGCGCCAGCAGCTTGAGTCCGACGCGCTCTGGAAACACCATATATTTT.

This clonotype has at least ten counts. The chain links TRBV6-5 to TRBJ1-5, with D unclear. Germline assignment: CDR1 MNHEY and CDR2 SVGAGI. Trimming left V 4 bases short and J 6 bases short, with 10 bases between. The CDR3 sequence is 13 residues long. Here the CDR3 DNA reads TGTGCCAGCAGTTCCTCCCCTCCTCAGCCCCAGCATTTT. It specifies CASSSSPPQPQHF.

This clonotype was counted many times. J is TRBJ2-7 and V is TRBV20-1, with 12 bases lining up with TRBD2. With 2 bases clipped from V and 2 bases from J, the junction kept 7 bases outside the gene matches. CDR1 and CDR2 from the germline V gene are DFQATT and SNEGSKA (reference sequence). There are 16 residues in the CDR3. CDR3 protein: CSARPIGLAGTYEQYF. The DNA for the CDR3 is TGCAGTGCTAGACCAATCGGACTAGCGGGAACCTACGAGCAGTACTTC.

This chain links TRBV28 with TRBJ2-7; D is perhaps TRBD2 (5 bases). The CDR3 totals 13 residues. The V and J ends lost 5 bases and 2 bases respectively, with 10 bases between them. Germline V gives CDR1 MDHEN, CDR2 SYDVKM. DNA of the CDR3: TGTGCCAGCAGTCGGGGAGTACCCTACGAGCAGTACTTC. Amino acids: CASSRGVPYEQYF.

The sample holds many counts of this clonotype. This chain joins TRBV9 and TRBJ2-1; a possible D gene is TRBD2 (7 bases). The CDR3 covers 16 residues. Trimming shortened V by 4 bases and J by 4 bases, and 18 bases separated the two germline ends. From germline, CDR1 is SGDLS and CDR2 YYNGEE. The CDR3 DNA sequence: TGTGCCAGCAGCCTTGGGGGCCTAGCGGCTTACAATGAGCAGTTCTTC. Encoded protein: CASSLGGLAAYNEQFF.

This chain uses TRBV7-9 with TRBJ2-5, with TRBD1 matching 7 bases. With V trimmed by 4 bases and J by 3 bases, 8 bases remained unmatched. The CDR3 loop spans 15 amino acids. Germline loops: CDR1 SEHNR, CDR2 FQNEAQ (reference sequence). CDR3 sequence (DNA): TGTGCCAGCAGCTCGGGACAGAGTATTAAAGAGACCCAGTACTTC. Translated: CASSSGQSIKETQYF. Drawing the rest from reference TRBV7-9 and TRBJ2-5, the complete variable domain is DTGVSQNPRHKITKRGQNVTFRCDPISEHNRLYWYRQTLGQGPEFLTYFQNEAQLEKSRLLSDRFSAERPKGSFSTLEIQRTEQGDSAMYLCASSSGQSIKETQYFGPGTRLLVL.

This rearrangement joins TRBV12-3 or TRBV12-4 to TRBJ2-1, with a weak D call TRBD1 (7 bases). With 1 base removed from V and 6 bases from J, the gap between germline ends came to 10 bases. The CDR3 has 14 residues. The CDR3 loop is CASSLGGTVNEQFF. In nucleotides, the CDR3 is TGTGCCAGCAGTTTAGGCGGGACAGTCAATGAGCAGTTCTTC.

The CDR3 here is CASSPTRLAEFSYEQYF. CDR3 nucleotides: TGTGCCAGCAGCCCAACCCGACTAGCGGAGTTCTCATACGAGCAGTACTTC. The rearrangement uses TRBV28 and TRBJ2-7, with TRBD2 matching 9 bases. The CDR3 runs to 17 residues. V lost 6 bases to trimming and J lost 4 bases; unmatched junction nucleotides: 16. Germline V gene lookup returns CDR1 MDHEN and CDR2 SYDVKM.

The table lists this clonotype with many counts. The CDR3 DNA reads TGCGCCAGCAGCCAAGTTTTAGGAGAATACGAGCAGTACTTC. Amino acids: CASSQVLGEYEQYF. V is TRBV4-3 and J is TRBJ2-7; D is unresolved. The CDR3 consists of 14 residues. The ends were cut back, 1 base at V and 4 bases at J, with 11 bases in the middle. Germline V gene data show CDR1 as LGHNA and CDR2 as YSLEER.

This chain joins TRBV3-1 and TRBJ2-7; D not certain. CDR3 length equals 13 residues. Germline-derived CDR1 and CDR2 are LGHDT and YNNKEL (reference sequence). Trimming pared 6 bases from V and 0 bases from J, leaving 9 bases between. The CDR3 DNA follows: TGTGCCAGCAGGCAGTCGAGCTCCTACGAGCAGTACGTC. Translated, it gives CASRQSSSYEQYV.

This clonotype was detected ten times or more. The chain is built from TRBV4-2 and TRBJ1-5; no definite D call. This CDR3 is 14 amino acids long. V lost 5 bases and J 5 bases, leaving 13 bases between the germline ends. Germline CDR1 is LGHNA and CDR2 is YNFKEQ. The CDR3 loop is CASSKDGWDQPQHF. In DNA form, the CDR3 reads TGTGCCAGCAGCAAGGACGGTTGGGATCAGCCCCAGCATTTT.

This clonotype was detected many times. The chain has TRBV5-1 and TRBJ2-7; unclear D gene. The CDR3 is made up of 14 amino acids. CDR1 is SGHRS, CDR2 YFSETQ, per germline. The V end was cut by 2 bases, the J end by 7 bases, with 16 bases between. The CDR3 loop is CASSLLQWVEEQYV. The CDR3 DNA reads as TGCGCCAGCAGCTTACTTCAATGGGTGGAGGAGCAGTACGTC.